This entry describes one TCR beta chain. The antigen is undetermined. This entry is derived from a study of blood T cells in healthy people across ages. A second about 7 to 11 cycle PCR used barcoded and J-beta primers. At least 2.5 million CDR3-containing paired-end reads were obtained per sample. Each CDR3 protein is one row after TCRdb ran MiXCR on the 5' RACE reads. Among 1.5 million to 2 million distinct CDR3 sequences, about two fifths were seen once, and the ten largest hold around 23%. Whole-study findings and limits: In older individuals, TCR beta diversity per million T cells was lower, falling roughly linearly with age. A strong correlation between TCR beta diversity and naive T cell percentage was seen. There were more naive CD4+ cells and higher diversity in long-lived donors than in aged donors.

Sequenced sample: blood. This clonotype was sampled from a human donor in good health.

In DNA, the CDR3 is TGTGCCAGCAGCCCCGACAATCGCAGGTCGACCTACGAGCAGTACTTC. The encoded protein is CASSPDNRRSTYEQYF. This sequence joins TRBV11-3 and TRBJ2-7; D is uncertain. The CDR3 loop spans 16 amino acids. Trimming stripped 5 bases from V and 2 bases from J, with 19 bases between. Germline assignment: CDR1 SGHNT and CDR2 YENEEA. The full variable domain, its missing parts supplied by reference TRBV11-3 and TRBJ2-7, is EAGVVQSPRYKIIEKKQPVAFWCNPISGHNTLYWYLQNLGQGPELLIRYENEEAVDDSQLPKDRFSAERLKGVDSTLKIQPAELGDSAVYLCASSPDNRRSTYEQYFGPGTRLTVT.